This T cell receptor (beta chain) derives from a study of cytomegalovirus exposure and HLA in healthy donors. Findings of the study overall: The study flagged approximately 180 TCR beta chains as cytomegalovirus-associated.

The CDR3 has 16 amino acids. CDR1 and CDR2 (germline): SGHTA, FQGNSA. V was pared by 1 base and J by 6 bases, with 11 bases of the junction left unmatched. On this clone itself: The antigen is unknown.

60 Vbeta and 13 Jbeta primers were used in PCR. Some clones are missing from TCRdb's copy, which holds only in-frame ones; the method was immunoSEQ multiplex PCR. The sample has around 65,000 clones, and its top ten clones hold more than 15%. Sequencing used PBMCs. This rearrangement joins TRBV7-2 to TRBJ1-1; 7 positions match TRBD1. This clonotype was sampled from a boy aged 10-17 years in good health and CMV-seronegative. The DNA for the CDR3 is TGTGCCAGCAGCTTAGAGGGGGCCCCCACGGTGGCTGAAGCTTTCTTT. It specifies CASSLEGAPTVAEAFF.